A selection of T cell receptor beta chains follows, all from one sample in a study of blood T cell repertoires in COVID-19. Assay: immunoSEQ multiplex PCR; the TCRdb copy retains only in-frame clones and omits some. Among about 240,000 clones, approximately 86% were seen once, and the ten largest hold 5.5% to 9%. Sequencing used peripheral blood. These TCRs come from a woman aged 70-85 years with active or convalescent COVID-19. The CDR3 runs from the conserved cysteine through the conserved F or W. D genes are given only for firm matches. Only part of the rows carry a size: once, few, many, or a class if the clone is expanded.

V: TRBV19; J: TRBJ1-2; size: NA; D: TRBD1; CDR3: CASSMWGQNSGYGYTF; DNA: TGTGCCAGTAGTATGTGGGGACAGAACTCCGGCTATGGCTACACCTTC
V: TRBV4-1; J: TRBJ1-1; size: NA; D: TRBD1; CDR3: CASSLDRGKTEAFF; DNA: TGCGCCAGCAGCCTCGACAGGGGGAAGACTGAAGCTTTCTTT
V: TRBV10-1; J: TRBJ2-3; size: NA; D: NA; CDR3: CASSESMDRYTDTQYF; DNA: TGCGCCAGCAGTGAGTCTATGGACAGATACACAGATACGCAGTATTTT
V: TRBV11-2; J: TRBJ2-3; size: NA; D: NA; CDR3: CASSLRGADHTDTQYF; DNA: TGTGCCAGCAGCTTAAGAGGCGCGGATCACACAGATACGCAGTATTTT
V: TRBV2; J: TRBJ1-6; size: NA; D: NA; CDR3: CASYYTGLNSWAPLHF; DNA: TGTGCCAGCTATTATACAGGACTAAATTCTTGGGCACCCCTCCACTTT
V: TRBV6-5; J: TRBJ1-2; size: NA; D: NA; CDR3: CASSRQGNGDGYTF; DNA: TGTGCCAGCAGTCGTCAGGGGAATGGGGATGGCTACACCTTC
V: TRBV3-1/TRBV3-2; J: TRBJ1-1; size: NA; D: NA; CDR3: CASSQGGLAEAFF; DNA: TGTGCCAGCAGCCAAGGGGGGCTGGCGGAAGCTTTCTTT
V: TRBV19; J: TRBJ1-5; size: NA; D: TRBD1; CDR3: CASSRGAGTGETVQHF; DNA: TGTGCCAGTAGTAGAGGGGCCGGGACAGGGGAGACGGTCCAGCATTTT
V: TRBV15; J: TRBJ1-1; size: NA; D: NA; CDR3: CATSRVDQREAFF; DNA: TGTGCCACCAGCAGAGTAGACCAGCGTGAAGCTTTCTTT
V: TRBV5-4; J: TRBJ1-2; size: NA; D: NA; CDR3: CASSLGQFPGYTF; DNA: TGTGCCAGCAGCTTGGGACAGTTCCCTGGCTACACCTTC
V: TRBV11-2; J: TRBJ1-3; size: NA; D: NA; CDR3: CASSLGAYGNTIYF; DNA: TGTGCCAGCAGCTTAGGGGCGTACGGAAACACCATATATTTT
V: TRBV4-1; J: TRBJ2-5; size: NA; D: TRBD2; CDR3: CASSRPLTSAQETQYF; DNA: TGCGCCAGCAGCCGCCCCCTTACTAGCGCGCAAGAGACCCAGTACTTC
V: TRBV6-5; J: TRBJ2-2; size: NA; D: NA; CDR3: CASSYTEPQGVGELFF; DNA: TGTGCCAGCAGTTACACCGAACCCCAAGGGGTCGGGGAGCTGTTTTTT
V: TRBV9; J: TRBJ1-1; size: NA; D: NA; CDR3: CASSVTPNTEAFF; DNA: TGTGCCAGCAGCGTGACACCGAACACTGAAGCTTTCTTT
V: TRBV5-1; J: TRBJ2-3; size: NA; D: TRBD2; CDR3: CASSLVAGGTDTQYF; DNA: TGCGCCAGCAGCTTGGTAGCGGGGGGAACAGATACGCAGTATTTT
V: TRBV6-6; J: TRBJ2-7; size: NA; D: NA; CDR3: CASSYSGRPNSYEQYF; DNA: TGTGCCAGCAGTTACTCGGGCAGGCCAAACTCCTACGAGCAGTACTTC
V: TRBV27; J: TRBJ1-4; size: NA; D: NA; CDR3: CASSSYTNLANEKLFF; DNA: TGTGCCAGCAGTTCGTACACTAACCTAGCTAATGAAAAACTGTTTTTT
V: TRBV10-2; J: TRBJ1-2; size: NA; D: TRBD1; CDR3: CASILQQGSLYGYTF; DNA: TGCGCCAGCATCCTACAACAGGGGAGCCTCTATGGCTACACCTTC
V: TRBV13; J: TRBJ2-7; size: NA; D: TRBD2; CDR3: CASSLSPSGGAFGYEQYF; DNA: TGTGCCAGCAGCTTAAGTCCTAGCGGGGGGGCCTTCGGCTACGAGCAGTACTTC
V: TRBV2; J: TRBJ2-7; size: NA; D: TRBD1; CDR3: CASRTGQGRYEQYF; DNA: TGTGCCAGCAGGACGGGACAGGGTCGCTACGAGCAGTACTTC
V: TRBV19; J: TRBJ1-4; size: once; D: NA; CDR3: CASRMDRSFNEKLFF; DNA: TGTGCCAGTAGAATGGACAGAAGCTTTAATGAAAAACTGTTTTTT
V: TRBV6-2/TRBV6-3; J: TRBJ1-1; size: NA; D: NA; CDR3: CASSYRQTRMNTEAFF; DNA: TGTGCCAGCAGTTATCGACAGACCCGGATGAACACTGAAGCTTTCTTT
V: TRBV6-2/TRBV6-3; J: TRBJ2-7; size: NA; D: TRBD1; CDR3: CASSGQGSYEQYF; DNA: TGTGCCAGCAGCGGACAGGGTTCCTACGAGCAGTACTTC
V: TRBV5-1; J: TRBJ1-6; size: NA; D: NA; CDR3: CASSLTAGASPLHF; DNA: TGCGCCAGCAGCCTGACGGCGGGGGCCTCACCCCTCCACTTT
V: TRBV15; J: TRBJ1-5; size: NA; D: TRBD1; CDR3: CATSREGQGGQPQHF; DNA: TGTGCCACCAGCAGAGAAGGACAGGGCGGTCAGCCCCAGCATTTT
V: TRBV21-1; J: TRBJ1-4; size: NA; D: NA; CDR3: CASSKGTERTATNEKLFF; DNA: TGTGCCAGCAGCAAAGGGACAGAGAGGACAGCAACTAATGAAAAACTGTTTTTT
V: TRBV2; J: TRBJ1-3; size: NA; D: NA; CDR3: CASSGSLGAGNTIYF; DNA: TGTGCCAGCAGTGGGAGCCTGGGAGCTGGAAACACCATATATTTT
V: TRBV4-3; J: TRBJ1-1; size: few; D: TRBD1; CDR3: CASSQSDRENTEAFF; DNA: TGCGCCAGCAGCCAATCCGACAGGGAGAACACTGAAGCTTTCTTT
V: TRBV19; J: TRBJ1-6; size: few; D: TRBD1; CDR3: CASRDSYNSPLHF; DNA: TGTGCCAGCCGGGACAGTTATAATTCACCCCTCCACTTT
V: TRBV6-6; J: TRBJ1-6; size: once; D: NA; CDR3: CASSYSGGNSPLHF; DNA: TGTGCCAGCAGTTACTCGGGAGGGAATTCACCCCTCCACTTT
V: TRBV7-3; J: TRBJ1-2; size: NA; D: NA; CDR3: CASSPTLRGSYGYTF; DNA: TGTGCCAGCAGCCCAACCCTCCGAGGATCCTATGGCTACACCTTC
V: TRBV5-1; J: TRBJ1-3; size: few; D: NA; CDR3: CASSPEGGSGNTIYF; DNA: TGCGCCAGCAGCCCGGAGGGAGGGTCTGGAAACACCATATATTTT
V: TRBV5-6; J: TRBJ2-1; size: once; D: NA; CDR3: CASGAGASSYNEQFF; DNA: TGTGCCAGCGGGGCGGGGGCGAGCTCCTACAATGAGCAGTTCTTC
V: TRBV7-2; J: TRBJ1-1; size: once; D: NA; CDR3: CASSLESNTEAFF; DNA: TGTGCCAGCAGCTTAGAGAGCAACACTGAAGCTTTCTTT
V: TRBV19; J: TRBJ1-5; size: NA; D: TRBD1; CDR3: CASIPTGTGLAQHF; DNA: TGTGCCAGTATTCCGACAGGGACAGGTCTGGCCCAGCATTTT
V: TRBV4-2; J: TRBJ1-2; size: NA; D: TRBD1; CDR3: CASSPSSGTANYGYTF; DNA: TGTGCCAGCAGCCCGTCTTCAGGGACAGCTAACTATGGCTACACCTTC
V: TRBV18; J: TRBJ2-5; size: NA; D: NA; CDR3: CASSLGTGEETQYF; DNA: TGTGCCAGCTCCCTCGGGACGGGAGAAGAGACCCAGTACTTC
V: TRBV4-3; J: TRBJ1-2; size: NA; D: NA; CDR3: CASSQEEPRGTPSTF; DNA: TGCGCCAGCAGCCAAGAGGAGCCCCGGGGGACGCCTTCCACCTTC
V: TRBV28; J: TRBJ2-3; size: NA; D: NA; CDR3: CASMSGSTDTQYF; DNA: TGTGCCAGCATGTCAGGTAGCACAGATACGCAGTATTTT
V: TRBV24-1; J: TRBJ1-5; size: few; D: NA; CDR3: CATSAQAFTPQHF; DNA: TGTGCCACCAGTGCGCAGGCCTTCACGCCCCAGCATTTT
V: TRBV5-1; J: TRBJ2-1; size: NA; D: NA; CDR3: CASNSVDGAGLNEQFF; DNA: TGCGCCAGCAACTCCGTAGATGGGGCGGGACTCAATGAGCAGTTCTTC
V: TRBV6-6; J: TRBJ1-6; size: NA; D: TRBD1; CDR3: CASSYADRDNSPLHF; DNA: TGTGCCAGCAGTTACGCGGACAGGGACAATTCGCCCCTCCACTTT
V: TRBV9; J: TRBJ1-1; size: NA; D: TRBD1; CDR3: CASSVEQGSPLGTEAFF; DNA: TGTGCCAGCAGCGTAGAACAGGGGTCCCCCCTTGGCACTGAAGCTTTCTTT
V: TRBV2; J: TRBJ1-1; size: once; D: NA; CDR3: CASSEARGAEAFF; DNA: TGTGCCAGCAGTGAAGCTCGGGGGGCGGAAGCTTTCTTT
V: TRBV3-1/TRBV3-2; J: TRBJ1-4; size: NA; D: NA; CDR3: CASSSSNEKLFF; DNA: TGTGCCAGCAGTTCCTCTAATGAAAAACTGTTTTTT
V: TRBV12-5; J: TRBJ1-5; size: few; D: NA; CDR3: CASGLVQGGRGYQPQHF; DNA: TGTGCTAGTGGTTTGGTACAAGGGGGGAGGGGGTATCAGCCCCAGCATTTT
V: TRBV5-4; J: TRBJ2-3; size: NA; D: NA; CDR3: CASSLDRSDTQYF; DNA: TGTGCCAGCAGCTTAGACAGGTCAGATACGCAGTATTTT
V: TRBV10-3; J: TRBJ2-2; size: NA; D: TRBD2; CDR3: CAISEGLAGSTGELFF; DNA: TGTGCCATCAGTGAGGGACTAGCGGGGTCGACCGGGGAGCTGTTTTTT
V: TRBV4-2; J: TRBJ1-1; size: NA; D: NA; CDR3: CASVYGGGDTEAFF; DNA: TGTGCCAGCGTTTACGGGGGAGGGGACACTGAAGCTTTCTTT
V: TRBV9; J: TRBJ2-7; size: NA; D: NA; CDR3: CASSVGGPYEQYF; DNA: TGTGCCAGCAGCGTAGGAGGGCCCTACGAGCAGTACTTC